Following are 18 T cell receptor beta chains from one sample sequenced in a study of radiotherapy plus CTLA-4 blockade in lung cancer. Produced via immunoSEQ multiplex PCR; TCRdb's table is partial and in-frame only. The sample lists approximately 94,000 clones, approximately 80% occurring once. Sequencing used peripheral blood, obtained from a patient treated with radiotherapy plus ipilimumab. The receptor set was obtained from a human donor with non-small cell lung cancer that progressed on radiotherapy plus ipilimumab.

This clone was seen a handful of times. The V gene is TRBV25-1, the J gene TRBJ1-4, with unresolved D. Germline V gene data show CDR1 as MGHDK and CDR2 as SYGVNS. The CDR3 extends over 12 amino acids. V was cut by 4 bases and J by 7 bases, with 7 bases left in between. As DNA, the CDR3 is TGTGCCAGCAGTGGAACAGTTGAAAAACTGTTTTTT. Its translation is CASSGTVEKLFF.

The CDR3 DNA reads as TGTGCCATCAGGACCCTGAACAGGGGGAGTAACTATGGCTACACCTTC. Translating gives CAIRTLNRGSNYGYTF. This chain connects TRBV10-3 to TRBJ1-2; TRBD1 matches 8 bases. This CDR3 region has 16 residues. The V segment lost 6 bases and the J segment 1 base; nucleotides outside the gene matches: 10. The germline CDR1 and CDR2 sequences are ENHRY and SYGVKD.

This chain uses TRBV19 with TRBJ1-5, with a tentative D call TRBD1 (5 bases). From germline, CDR1 is LNHDA and CDR2 SQIVND (reference sequence). The V and J ends lost 5 bases and 5 bases respectively, with 16 bases between them. The CDR3 runs to 15 residues. Here the CDR3 DNA reads TGTGCCAGTAGTGACCCTCGAGGGACTTATCAGCCCCAGCATTTT. The encoded protein is CASSDPRGTYQPQHF.

The chain recombines TRBV18 with TRBJ2-5; TRBD1 or TRBD2 may be the D gene (5 bases each). Looked up from germline, CDR1 is KGHSH and CDR2 is LQKENI. The CDR3 extends over 15 amino acids. V was shortened by 6 bases and J by 5 bases, with 19 bases between the two germline ends. The CDR3 coding sequence is TGTGCCAGCTCTCCCCGGGATGCAGGGTCGGAGACCCAGTACTTC. Translation: CASSPRDAGSETQYF. Full variable domain (rest looked up from reference TRBV18 and TRBJ2-5): NAGVMQNPRHLVRRRGQEARLRCSPMKGHSHVYWYRQLPEEGLKFMVYLQKENIIDESGMPKERFSAEFPKEGPSILRIQQVVRGDSAAYFCASSPRDAGSETQYFGPGTRLLVL.

The chain joins TRBV5-1 to TRBJ1-5; 8 bases agree with TRBD1. There are 14 residues in the CDR3. V gave up 4 bases and J gave up 11 bases; unmatched junction bases: 11. The germline CDR1 and CDR2 sequences are SGHRS and YFSETQ. CDR3 in DNA: TGCGCCAGCAGCAAGGACAGGGAAGGTGGGGCCCAGCATTTT. Amino acid sequence: CASSKDREGGAQHF.

CDR3 sequence reads: CASSDPGLAATDTQYF. The CDR3 DNA is TGTGCCAGCAGTGACCCGGGACTAGCGGCGACAGATACGCAGTATTTT. The V call is TRBV2, the J call TRBJ2-3; TRBD2 matches 11 bases. From germline, CDR1 is SNHLY and CDR2 FYNNEI. The CDR3 is 16 amino acids. After removal of 3 bases from V and 3 bases from J, the junction contained 5 bases not matched to a gene.

The chain joins TRBV5-1 to TRBJ2-7, with 14 positions matching TRBD2. The V segment lost 3 bases and the J segment 4 bases; nucleotides outside the gene matches: 6. This CDR3 is 16 amino acids long. The germline CDR1 and CDR2 sequences are SGHRS and YFSETQ. The CDR3 region is CASSSGLAGGIYEQYF. The CDR3 DNA follows: TGCGCCAGCAGCTCCGGACTAGCGGGAGGCATTTACGAGCAGTACTTC.

The V and J genes are TRBV5-1 and TRBJ2-1, with 8 bases lining up with TRBD2. Per the germline V gene, CDR1 is SGHRS and CDR2 is YFSETQ. Germline trimming cut 5 bases from V and 7 bases from J; bases unmatched to any gene: 11. The CDR3 covers 15 residues. CDR3 region: CASRGTGGPLNEQFF. CDR3 nucleotides: TGCGCCAGCAGGGGTACGGGAGGGCCTCTAAATGAGCAGTTCTTC. Combining the CDR3 with reference TRBV5-1 and TRBJ2-1 gives the whole variable domain KAGVTQTPRYLIKTRGQQVTLSCSPISGHRSVSWYQQTPGQGLQFLFEYFSETQRNKGNFPGRFSGRQFSNSRSEMNVSTLELGDSALYLCASRGTGGPLNEQFFGPGTRLTVL.

This clone has just a few counts. The chain recombines TRBV21-1 with TRBJ2-7. TRBV21-1 is a pseudogene segment. CDR3 size: 11 residues. The CDR3 loop reads CASSLKGEQYF. CDR3 DNA sequence: TGTGCCAGCAGCCTAAAGGGCGAGCAGTACTTC.

This chain joins TRBV7-8 and TRBJ1-1, with a possible D match to TRBD1 (5 bases). This CDR3 region has 11 residues. The germline V gene has CDR1 SGHVS and CDR2 FQNEAQ. V shed 5 bases and J shed 12 bases, with 13 bases lying between them. CDR3 amino acids: CASSPGPGTFF. The DNA for the CDR3 is TGTGCCAGCAGCCCGGGGCCGGGAACTTTCTTT.

This rearrangement joins TRBV30 to TRBJ1-2; 9 nucleotides match TRBD1. The CDR3 runs to 13 residues. V gave up 2 bases and J gave up 7 bases; unmatched junction bases: 5. The V gene's germline CDR1 is GTSNPN and CDR2 SVGIG (reference sequence). The CDR3 sequence is CAWSLTGGSGYTF. CDR3 bases: TGTGCCTGGAGTTTAACAGGGGGCAGTGGCTACACCTTC.

This clone was observed a handful of times. The chain recombines TRBV27 with TRBJ2-2, with D maybe TRBD1 (6 bases). The germline CDR1 and CDR2 sequences are MNHEY and SMNVEV (reference sequence). This CDR3 has 14 amino acids. V dropped 6 bases and J dropped 1 base, with 9 bases sitting between them. The CDR3 DNA reads TGTGCCAGCAGGCAGGGACAGAACACCGGGGAGCTGTTTTTT. Its protein is CASRQGQNTGELFF.

The rearrangement links TRBV6-1 to TRBJ1-2; D is ambiguous. The CDR3 is 12 amino acids. From germline, CDR1 is MNHNS and CDR2 SASEGT. V gave up 3 bases and J gave up 5 bases, with 7 bases separating them. CDR3 amino acids: CASSEKGYGYTF. As DNA, the CDR3 is TGTGCCAGCAGTGAGAAGGGATATGGCTACACCTTC.

The sample holds a few counts of this clone. The V gene is TRBV4-2, the J gene TRBJ2-2; possibly TRBD2 for D (6 bases). CDR1 and CDR2 from the germline V gene are LGHNA and YNFKEQ. This CDR3 region has 17 residues. Trimming left V 6 bases short and J 0 bases short, with 17 bases between. This CDR3 is CASSPSIAAANTGELFF. The CDR3 DNA sequence: TGTGCCAGCAGTCCTAGTATAGCGGCAGCGAACACCGGGGAGCTGTTTTTT.

The rearrangement uses TRBV6-1 and TRBJ2-1, with 7 bases that match TRBD1. The length of the CDR3 is 15 residues. J gave up 3 bases and V 0 bases, and 2 bases lay outside the gene matches. Germline CDR1 is MNHNS and CDR2 is SASEGT. The CDR3 sequence: CASSEATGYYNEQFF. The CDR3 DNA reads TGTGCCAGCAGTGAAGCGACAGGGTACTACAATGAGCAGTTCTTC.

The J gene is TRBJ1-1, the V gene TRBV15; maybe TRBD1 (5 bases). V was trimmed by 1 base and J by 5 bases, leaving 11 bases between them. The CDR3 has 14 amino acids. Germline V gene data show CDR1 as LNHNV and CDR2 as YYDKDF (reference sequence). CDR3 region: CATSRGFGGTEAFF. For the CDR3, the DNA is TGTGCCACCAGCAGAGGGTTCGGGGGGACTGAAGCTTTCTTT.

This clone occurred a few times. This rearrangement joins TRBV7-9 to TRBJ2-1; no clear D. V lost 10 bases to trimming and J lost 0 bases, with 13 bases between them. Germline V gives CDR1 SEHNR, CDR2 FQNEAQ (reference sequence). The CDR3 is made up of 14 amino acids. The CDR3 spells CATQGQSSYNEQFF. The CDR3 coding sequence is TGTGCCACCCAAGGTCAGAGCTCCTACAATGAGCAGTTCTTC.

This chain joins TRBV11-2 and TRBJ1-3; no definite D call. CDR3 length equals 15 residues. Germline V gene sequence: CDR1 SGHAT, CDR2 FQNNGV. The V and J ends lost 2 bases and 1 base respectively, with 9 bases between them. The CDR3, as DNA: TGTGCCAGCAGCTTATACGGTTCGTCTGGAAACACCATATATTTT. Its protein is CASSLYGSSGNTIYF.